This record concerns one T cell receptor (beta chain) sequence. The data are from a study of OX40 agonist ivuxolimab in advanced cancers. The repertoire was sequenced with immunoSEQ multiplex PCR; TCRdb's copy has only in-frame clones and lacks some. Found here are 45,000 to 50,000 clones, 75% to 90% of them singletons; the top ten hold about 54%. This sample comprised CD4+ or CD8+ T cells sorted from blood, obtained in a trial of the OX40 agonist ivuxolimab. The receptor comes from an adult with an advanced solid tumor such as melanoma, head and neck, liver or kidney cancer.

CDR3 region: CASRTGAAGELFF. CDR3 sequence (DNA): TGTGCCAGCAGGACTGGGGCGGCCGGGGAGCTGTTTTTT. The chain couples TRBV6-5 to TRBJ2-2; D perhaps matches TRBD1 (5 bases). From germline, CDR1 is MNHEY and CDR2 SVGAGI. CDR3 size: 13 residues. Between the trimmed V and J ends, which lost 6 bases and 6 bases, there was a span of 11 bases.